Presented here are 10 T cell receptor beta chains from one specimen sequenced in a study of blood T cell repertoires in COVID-19. Assay used: immunoSEQ multiplex PCR; TCRdb lists only in-frame clones, some missing. Counted here are roughly 150,000 clones, 75% to 90% occurring once; the ten biggest clones make up approximately 11%. Sequenced material: peripheral blood. The receptors stem from a human donor in a cohort sampled during active COVID-19.

With respect to this clone: This sample includes further DNA sequences coding for the same CDR3. V gene TRBV6-5 combines with J gene TRBJ1-1, with a tentative D call TRBD1 (5 bases). Trimming took off 3 bases at V and 5 bases at J, with 10 bases between the two ends. The CDR3 contains 13 residues. From germline, CDR1 is MNHEY and CDR2 SVGAGI. The CDR3 sequence is CASSYTGGTEAFF. The CDR3 bases are TGTGCCAGCAGTTATACCGGGGGAACTGAAGCTTTCTTT.

The chain joins TRBV2 to TRBJ1-2, with TRBD1 matching 9 bases. This CDR3 spans 14 amino acids. Trimming took 3 bases from V and 7 from J; bases not matched to a gene: 6. From germline, CDR1 is SNHLY and CDR2 FYNNEI. The CDR3: CASSERTGASGYTF. As DNA, the CDR3 is TGTGCCAGCAGTGAGAGGACAGGGGCCTCTGGCTACACCTTC. The full variable domain, its missing parts supplied by reference TRBV2 and TRBJ1-2, is EPEVTQTPSHQVTQMGQEVILRCVPISNHLYFYWYRQILGQKVEFLVSFYNNEISEKSEIFDDQFSVERPDGSNFTLKIRSTKLEDSAMYFCASSERTGASGYTFGSGTRLTVV.

This clone was observed a handful of times. The chain recombines TRBV7-9 with TRBJ1-6; D not resolved. CDR1 is SEHNR and CDR2 is FQNEAQ in the germline V gene (reference sequence). The CDR3 consists of 14 residues. With 1 base removed from V and 7 bases from J, the gap between germline ends came to 8 bases. The CDR3 DNA follows: TGTGCCAGCAGCTTAGGTGTCAGGAATTCACCCCTCCACTTT. It codes for CASSLGVRNSPLHF.

The rearrangement joins TRBV14 to TRBJ2-7; no reliable D call. V lost 3 bases, J lost 6 bases, and 9 bases lay in between. In germline, CDR1 is SGHDN, CDR2 FVKESK. The CDR3 length is 12 residues. In DNA, the CDR3 is TGTGCCAGCAGCCATTTCACGGGCGAGCAGTACTTC. Protein product: CASSHFTGEQYF.

The chain recombines TRBV10-3 with TRBJ2-7; D is perhaps TRBD1 (5 bases). The germline V gene has CDR1 ENHRY and CDR2 SYGVKD. The V end lost 5 bases, the J end lost 1 base, and 21 bases lay between the germline ends. The CDR3 spans 17 residues. The CDR3 DNA is TGTGCCATCAGTAAGGGTCCGGAGACAGTTTATTCCTACGAGCAGTACTTC. It yields the protein CAISKGPETVYSYEQYF.

The rearrangement links TRBV7-9 to TRBJ2-7; 11 nucleotides agree with TRBD1. This CDR3 spans 15 amino acids. The ends lost 3 bases at V and 6 bases at J; junction bases unmatched: 7. In germline, CDR1 is SEHNR, CDR2 FQNEAQ (reference sequence). The DNA of the CDR3 is TGTGCCAGCAGCTTCCCCTCCGGGACAGGGGGCGAGCAGTACTTC. It codes for CASSFPSGTGGEQYF.

This clone was seen a single time. The chain carries TRBV18 and TRBJ1-1, with 11 bases matching TRBD1. Germline lookup yields CDR1 KGHSH and CDR2 LQKENI. J lost 4 bases, V lost 7 bases, and 2 bases had no gene match. The length of the CDR3 is 13 residues. CDR3 bases: TGTGCCAGCTTAGGGACAGGGGGCACTGAAGCTTTCTTT. This translates into CASLGTGGTEAFF.

This sequence joins TRBV2 and TRBJ2-1; possibly TRBD2 for D (5 bases). CDR3 length: 12 amino acids. CDR1 SNHLY and CDR2 FYNNEI come from the germline V gene. Trimming shortened V by 8 bases and J by 4 bases, and 9 bases separated the two germline ends. CDR3 sequence: CASEGGYNEQFF. DNA for the CDR3: TGTGCCAGCGAGGGCGGATACAATGAGCAGTTCTTC.

The chain recombines TRBV2 with TRBJ2-5; 8 bases align to TRBD2. CDR3 size: 15 residues. J was trimmed by 4 bases and V by 2 bases; bases with no gene match: 6. Germline V CDR1 and CDR2: SNHLY, FYNNEI. The CDR3 here is CASSERAGGPETQYF. The CDR3, as DNA: TGTGCCAGCAGTGAAAGGGCGGGGGGACCAGAGACCCAGTACTTC.

The chain has TRBV24-1 and TRBJ1-1; D remains ambiguous. CDR3 length: 14 residues. CDR1 and CDR2 (germline): KGHDR, SFDVKD. The ends were cut back, 1 base at V and 2 bases at J, with 7 bases in the middle. CDR3 in DNA: TGTGCCACCAGTGATTTTGGAGCCAACACTGAAGCTTTCTTT. The encoded protein is CATSDFGANTEAFF.